The 29 T cell receptor beta chains below were found in one sample sequenced in a study of cytomegalovirus exposure and HLA in healthy donors. The PCR contained 60 Vbeta and 13 Jbeta primers. Only in-frame clones appear in the TCRdb table, and some are missing; sequencing was by immunoSEQ multiplex PCR. The sample has 200,000 to 250,000 clones; approximately 70% are singletons. What was sequenced was PBMCs. The receptor set was obtained from a woman aged 25 to 39 in good health and CMV-seronegative.

This rearrangement joins TRBV6-5 to TRBJ2-1; D might be TRBD2 (6 bases). The CDR3 contains 15 residues. V lost 6 bases and J lost 0, with 12 bases in between. Germline CDR1 reads MNHEY; CDR2 reads SVGAGI. The CDR3 DNA follows: TGTGCCAGCAGCTTAGCGGTAAGCTCCTACAATGAGCAGTTCTTC. Translated, it gives CASSLAVSSYNEQFF.

This clone was recorded many times. This chain joins TRBV5-1 and TRBJ1-1; a weak D match, TRBD1 (5 bases). The CDR3 runs to 14 residues. Germline V CDR1 and CDR2: SGHRS, YFSETQ. V lost 0 bases to trimming and J lost 8 bases, with 14 bases between them. DNA for the CDR3: TGCGCCAGCAGCTTGGCCTCCGGGGGGAACGAAGCTTTCTTT. Amino acid sequence: CASSLASGGNEAFF.

This clone showed up just a few times. V and J are TRBV6-1 and TRBJ1-5, with D perhaps matching TRBD1 (5 bases). This CDR3 region has 15 residues. V was clipped by 1 base and J by 6 bases, with 13 bases between them. The germline CDR1 and CDR2 sequences are MNHNS and SASEGT. DNA for the CDR3: TGTGCCAGCAGTGAAGGCCCAGGGATCGCTCAGCCCCAGCATTTT. Its protein product is CASSEGPGIAQPQHF.

This clone was detected only a few times. The rearrangement links TRBV18 to TRBJ2-5, with 9 bases fitting TRBD1. The CDR3 spans 13 residues. Looked up from germline, CDR1 is KGHSH and CDR2 is LQKENI. V lost 4 bases to trimming and J lost 10 bases; unmatched junction nucleotides: 7. This CDR3 reads CASSHGQGSDQYF. DNA for the CDR3: TGTGCCAGCTCACACGGACAGGGGAGTGACCAGTACTTC.

This clone was observed a single time. The chain couples TRBV7-3 to TRBJ2-1; TRBD2 aligns across 9 bases. V lost 2 bases and J lost 9; bases outside the gene matches: 5. From germline, CDR1 is SGHTA and CDR2 FQGTGA. The CDR3 is 14 amino acids. This CDR3 is CASSLAGGLGEQFF. As DNA, the CDR3 is TGTGCCAGCAGCTTAGCGGGGGGGCTCGGTGAGCAGTTCTTC.

This clone was found a few times. This rearrangement joins TRBV19 to TRBJ2-2, with D possibly matching TRBD1 (6 bases). Deletions cut 11 bases from V and 5 bases from J, with 15 bases between. CDR1 and CDR2 from the germline V gene are LNHDA and SQIVND (reference sequence). The CDR3 extends over 13 amino acids. CDR3 DNA: TGTGCCGGATCGGAGAGGGGGACCGGGGAGCTGTTTTTT. This encodes CAGSERGTGELFF.

DNA of the CDR3: TGTGCCAGCAGCCAAGACCGAGGAGGCTACACCTTC. It translates to CASSQDRGGYTF. This chain links TRBV14 with TRBJ1-2; D is unresolved. Germline CDR1 and CDR2: SGHDN and FVKESK. V shed 0 bases and J shed 8 bases, with 7 bases lying between them. The CDR3 runs to 12 residues.

CDR3 DNA: TGTGCCAGCAGTGAATATACAGGGGGCAGCGGCGAAGCTTTCTTT. Translating it yields CASSEYTGGSGEAFF. The chain recombines TRBV25-1 with TRBJ1-1; 9 nucleotides match TRBD1. The CDR3 sequence is 15 residues long. With 0 bases clipped from V and 8 bases from J, the junction kept 7 bases outside the gene matches. Germline CDR1 and CDR2: MGHDK and SYGVNS. Based on the CDR3 plus reference TRBV25-1 and TRBJ1-1, the full variable domain is EADIYQTPRYLVIGTGKKITLECSQTMGHDKMYWYQQDPGMELHLIHYSYGVNSTEKGDLSSESTVSRIRTEHFPLTLESARPSHTSQYLCASSEYTGGSGEAFFGQGTRLTVV.

Only a few counts were recorded for this clone. The gene calls are TRBV30 and TRBJ1-3; tentative D call: TRBD1 (6 bases). Germline CDR1 and CDR2: GTSNPN and SVGIG (reference sequence). The CDR3 is 12 amino acids. The V end was cut by 7 bases, the J end by 2 bases, with 9 bases between. This CDR3 reads CAFYRAGNTIYF. The CDR3 DNA is TGTGCCTTCTACAGGGCTGGAAACACCATATATTTT.

V and J are TRBV19 and TRBJ1-5, with 10 bases that match TRBD1. J gave up 5 bases and V 3 bases, and 7 bases lay outside the gene matches. The CDR3 contains 16 residues. Looked up from germline, CDR1 is LNHDA and CDR2 is SQIVND (reference sequence). This CDR3 reads CASSITGQGFYQPQHF. In DNA, the CDR3 is TGTGCCAGTAGTATTACGGGACAGGGGTTTTATCAGCCCCAGCATTTT.

The chain couples TRBV2 to TRBJ1-2; perhaps TRBD1 as D (6 bases). Germline loops: CDR1 SNHLY, CDR2 FYNNEI. V lost 4 bases and J lost 7, with 16 bases in between. The CDR3 sequence is 14 residues long. The CDR3 DNA is TGTGCCAGCAGTGTGACAGGCCTGATGGTTGGCTACACCTTC. Protein product: CASSVTGLMVGYTF.

This clone was detected only once. The chain has TRBV5-6 and TRBJ2-7, with 7 bases lining up with TRBD1. Losses at the gene ends were 0 bases for V and 5 bases for J; bases not matched to a gene: 8. CDR1 is SGHDT and CDR2 is YYEEEE in the germline V gene. The CDR3 length is 15 residues. The CDR3 protein is CASSLGTGVADEQYF. Written as DNA, the CDR3 is TGTGCCAGCAGCTTGGGTACAGGGGTCGCGGACGAGCAGTACTTC.

This clone has only a few counts. The gene calls are TRBV6-5 and TRBJ1-2, with 8 positions matching TRBD1. The CDR3 contains 14 residues. The V and J ends lost 8 bases and 7 bases, in that order; junction bases with no gene match: 12. Per germline, CDR1 MNHEY and CDR2 SVGAGI. The CDR3 sequence: CASVPMTGEGGYTF. The DNA for the CDR3 is TGTGCCAGCGTACCCATGACAGGGGAGGGTGGCTACACCTTC.

V and J are TRBV4-1 and TRBJ1-2; D is perhaps TRBD1 (5 bases). Germline loops: CDR1 MGHRA, CDR2 YSYEKL. V lost 2 bases and J 4 bases, leaving 14 bases between the germline ends. The CDR3 extends over 15 amino acids. Here the CDR3 DNA reads TGCGCCAGCAGCCAACAAATACAGGCCCGCTATGGCTACACCTTC. Residues: CASSQQIQARYGYTF.

CDR3 region: CASSLQVNSPLHF. CDR3 coding DNA: TGTGCCAGCAGCTTACAGGTTAATTCACCCCTCCACTTT. The chain employs TRBV7-8 and TRBJ1-6; D unresolved. Trimming took 2 bases from V and 6 from J, leaving 5 bases between them. Germline V gene sequence: CDR1 SGHVS, CDR2 FQNEAQ. The CDR3 sequence is 13 residues long.

The CDR3 region is CASSFDRGQPSGANVLTF. Written as DNA, the CDR3 is TGTGCCAGCAGCTTCGACAGGGGGCAACCCTCTGGGGCCAACGTCCTGACTTTC. The chain combines TRBV11-1 with TRBJ2-6; 10 positions agree with TRBD1. The CDR3 is made up of 18 amino acids. J gave up 0 bases and V 3 bases, and 5 bases lay outside the gene matches. The V gene's germline CDR1 is SGHAT and CDR2 FQDESV (reference sequence).

The V gene is TRBV7-8, the J gene TRBJ1-6, with D perhaps TRBD1 (5 bases). The CDR3 totals 17 residues. Looked up from germline, CDR1 is SGHVS and CDR2 is FQNEAQ. Between the trimmed V and J ends, which lost 1 base and 6 bases, there was a span of 16 bases. As DNA, the CDR3 is TGTGCCAGCAGCTTAGACAGGATCAAGGCCCTTAATTCACCCCTCCACTTT. Its protein is CASSLDRIKALNSPLHF.

The V gene is TRBV19, the J gene TRBJ2-7; possibly TRBD1 for D (5 bases). The germline V gene has CDR1 LNHDA and CDR2 SQIVND (reference sequence). CDR3 size: 13 residues. Trimming cost V 6 bases and J 2 bases, with 11 bases left between them. CDR3 nucleotides: TGTGCCAGTAGCGCAGGGATACCCTACGAGCAGTACTTC. This gives the protein CASSAGIPYEQYF.

J is TRBJ1-4 and V is TRBV6-5; 7 bases are a match to TRBD1. After removal of 10 bases from V and 6 bases from J, the junction contained 8 bases not matched to a gene. The CDR3 runs 13 residues. Germline loops: CDR1 MNHEY, CDR2 SVGAGI. In DNA form, the CDR3 reads TGTGCCACCAAAAGACAGGGTGATGAAAAACTGTTTTTT. This translates into CATKRQGDEKLFF.

This clone has a single count. This CDR3 reads CASVAQGAKNTEAFF. The CDR3 DNA reads as TGTGCTAGTGTCGCCCAGGGGGCAAAGAACACTGAAGCTTTCTTT. The chain carries TRBV12-5 and TRBJ1-1; 8 bases line up with TRBD1. The trim removed 7 bases at V and 1 base at J, leaving 8 bases unmatched. The CDR3 has 15 residues. CDR1 LGHNT and CDR2 FRNRAP come from the germline V gene.

The chain combines TRBV7-6 with TRBJ1-4, with a possible D match to TRBD1 (6 bases). V shed 3 bases and J shed 3 bases, with 8 bases lying between them. This CDR3 has 14 amino acids. The germline CDR1 and CDR2 sequences are SGHVS and FNYEAQ. The CDR3 loop is CASSLGHANEKLFF. CDR3 DNA: TGTGCCAGCAGCTTGGGACATGCTAATGAAAAACTGTTTTTT.

V is TRBV15 and J is TRBJ1-3; possibly TRBD1 for D (5 bases). CDR1 is LNHNV and CDR2 is YYDKDF in the germline V gene (reference sequence). V lost 1 base and J 4 bases, leaving 14 bases between the germline ends. The CDR3 sequence is 16 residues long. The CDR3 region is CATSRGPPGGGNTIYF. CDR3 nucleotide sequence: TGTGCCACCAGCAGAGGTCCCCCGGGGGGGGGAAACACCATATATTTT.

DNA for the CDR3: TGTGCCAGCAGAACCAACAGGGGTTACGAGCAGTACTTC. It codes for CASRTNRGYEQYF. V is TRBV6-5 and J is TRBJ2-7, with 7 positions matching TRBD1. The germline V gene has CDR1 MNHEY and CDR2 SVGAGI. This CDR3 contains 13 residues. The ends lost 6 bases at V and 4 bases at J; junction bases unmatched: 6.

J is TRBJ1-2 and V is TRBV23-1; 7 bases map to TRBD1. TRBV23-1 is labeled an ORF, and its function is uncertain. V trimming: 6 bases; J trimming: 0 bases; junction bases outside the gene matches: 10. The length of the CDR3 is 16 residues. The CDR3 here is CASSYGTARANYGYTF. CDR3 DNA sequence: TGCGCCAGCAGCTACGGGACAGCCCGAGCTAACTATGGCTACACCTTC.

The rearrangement links TRBV29-1 to TRBJ2-5; 13 bases match TRBD2. CDR1 is SQVTM, CDR2 ANQGSEA, per germline. The CDR3 spans 14 residues. J was trimmed by 5 bases and V by 5 bases; bases with no gene match: 5. The CDR3 here is CSVTSGGAGETQYF. The DNA of the CDR3 is TGCAGCGTTACTAGCGGGGGGGCTGGGGAGACCCAGTACTTC. Full variable domain (missing parts from reference TRBV29-1 and TRBJ2-5): SAVISQKPSRDICQRGTSLTIQCQVDSQVTMMFWYRQQPGQSLTLIATANQGSEATYESGFVIDKFPISRPNLTFSTLTVSNMSPEDSSIYLCSVTSGGAGETQYFGPGTRLLVL.

J is TRBJ2-1 and V is TRBV7-9, with 8 bases aligning to TRBD1. With 5 bases clipped from V and 3 bases from J, the junction kept 6 bases outside the gene matches. CDR3 length: 15 residues. Germline CDR1 and CDR2: SEHNR and FQNEAQ (reference sequence). This CDR3 is CASSTGTGDYNEQFF. The CDR3 DNA reads as TGTGCCAGCAGCACCGGGACAGGAGACTACAATGAGCAGTTCTTC.

The gene calls are TRBV19 and TRBJ1-3; tentative D call: TRBD1 (6 bases). Between the trimmed V and J ends, which lost 3 bases and 0 bases, there was a span of 18 bases. This CDR3 is 18 amino acids long. The germline CDR1 and CDR2 sequences are LNHDA and SQIVND (reference sequence). The DNA of the CDR3 is TGTGCCAGTAGTATTCCCAGGGGCGACGCCTACTCTGGAAACACCATATATTTT. It codes for CASSIPRGDAYSGNTIYF.

This clone was seen only once. The chain has TRBV27 and TRBJ2-3; tentatively, D is TRBD1 (6 bases). Germline-derived CDR1 and CDR2 are MNHEY and SMNVEV (reference sequence). The CDR3 is 15 residues long. V lost 6 bases and J 0 bases, leaving 13 bases between the germline ends. The chain's CDR3 is CASSFGGFSTDTQYF. The CDR3 coding sequence is TGTGCCAGCAGCTTTGGGGGCTTTAGCACAGATACGCAGTATTTT.

The chain recombines TRBV4-1 with TRBJ1-3; no firm D call. V lost 1 base and J 4 bases, leaving 17 bases between the germline ends. The CDR3 extends over 17 amino acids. Looked up from germline, CDR1 is MGHRA and CDR2 is YSYEKL. The CDR3 DNA is TGCGCCAGCAGCCAAGTTCCAACAGACGGAATCGGAAACACCATATATTTT. It codes for CASSQVPTDGIGNTIYF.